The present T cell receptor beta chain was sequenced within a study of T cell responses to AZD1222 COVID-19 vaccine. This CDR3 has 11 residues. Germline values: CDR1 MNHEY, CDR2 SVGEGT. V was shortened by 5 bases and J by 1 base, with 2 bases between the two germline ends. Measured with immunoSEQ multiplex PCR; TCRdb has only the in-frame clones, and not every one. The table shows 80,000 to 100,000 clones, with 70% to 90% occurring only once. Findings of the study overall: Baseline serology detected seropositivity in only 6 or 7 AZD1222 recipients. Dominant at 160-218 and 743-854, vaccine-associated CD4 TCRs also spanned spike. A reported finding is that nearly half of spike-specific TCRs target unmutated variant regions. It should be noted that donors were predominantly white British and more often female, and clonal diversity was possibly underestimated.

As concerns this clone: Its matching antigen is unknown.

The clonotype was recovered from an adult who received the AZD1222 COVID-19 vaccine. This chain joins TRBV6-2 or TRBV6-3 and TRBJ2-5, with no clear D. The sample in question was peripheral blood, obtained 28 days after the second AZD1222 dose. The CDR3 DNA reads TGTGCCAGCAGTCTCCAAGAGACCCAGTACTTC. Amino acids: CASSLQETQYF.